Shown below are 2 T cell receptor beta chains from a single sample sequenced in a study of regulatory T cells in long-lasting Graves disease. The time point: newly diagnosed GD, antithyroid drugs for less than 3 months. From RNA extracted from PBMCs, the TCR library was made. Researchers made TCR beta libraries by using iRepertoire HTBI primers and running Arm-PCR on CDR3 regions. TCRdb fed the multiplex PCR reads into MiXCR, producing one record per CDR3 protein. The repertoire holds about 360,000 distinct CDR3 sequences, about 16% seen once, with around 20% in the top ten. This same sample was also taken into another study, of T cells in Graves' hyperthyroidism and ophthalmopathy.

The sequencing here drew on peripheral blood mononuclear cells (PBMCs), taken at new diagnosis, from a patient treated with antithyroid drugs. These receptor sequences come from a young woman with Graves disease.

This clonotype was counted many times. The rearrangement links TRBV27 to TRBJ2-7, with D uncertain. The CDR3 contains 13 residues. Trimming removed 3 bases from V and 3 bases from J, with 9 bases in between. CDR1 is MNHEY, CDR2 SMNVEV, per germline (reference sequence). This CDR3 reads CASSFGPLYEQYF. The DNA for the CDR3 is TGTGCCAGCAGTTTTGGTCCGCTCTACGAGCAGTACTTC.

Many counts were recorded for this clonotype. The chain has TRBV5-1 and TRBJ2-1; TRBD1 agrees at 7 bases. CDR1 and CDR2 from the germline V gene are SGHRS and YFSETQ. The CDR3 extends over 15 amino acids. V shed 4 bases and J 4 bases; nucleotides not matched to a gene: 8. For the CDR3, the DNA is TGCGCCAGCAGCCCCGGGACAGAGACTTACAATGAGCAGTTCTTC. It translates to CASSPGTETYNEQFF.